Listed below are T cell receptor beta chains from one sample, sequenced in a study of shared clonotypes between healthy human individuals. The table came from immunoSEQ multiplex PCR; TCRdb's copy has only in-frame clones and leaves some out. The sample holds a few million clones, 90% to 97% seen once. Sample: naive CD4+ T cells sorted from blood. These receptors originate from a young man in good health. The CDR3 runs from the conserved cysteine through the conserved F or W. Fields, in order: V gene, D gene, clone size, J gene, CDR3 length, CDR3 DNA, CDR3 protein. A D gene is named only where the DNA matches it firmly. Rows may omit the clone size; those that give it use once, few, many or a size class.

>TRBV11-3|TRBD2|-|TRBJ2-7|15
TGTGCCAGCAGCTTAGATTCAAGCGGGAGAACCGAGCAGTACTTC
CASSLDSSGRTEQYF
>TRBV6-5|-|-|TRBJ1-1|14
TGTGCCAGCAGTCGACGACGGATTAACACTGAAGCTTTCTTT
CASSRRRINTEAFF
>TRBV5-4|TRBD2|-|TRBJ2-1|16
TGTGCCAGCAGTCGTAGACTAGCGGGCTCCTACAATGAGCAGTTCTTC
CASSRRLAGSYNEQFF
>TRBV10-3|TRBD2|-|TRBJ2-2|16
TGTGCCATCAGTGAGTCACTAGCGGTTAACACCGGGGAGCTGTTTTTT
CAISESLAVNTGELFF
>TRBV13|TRBD1|once|TRBJ2-7|14
TGTGCCAGCAGCACTGGACAGGTTCTCTACGAGCAGTACTTC
CASSTGQVLYEQYF
>TRBV6-1|-|-|TRBJ1-2|14
TGTGCCAGCAGGGCTGCCTCGACATCCCATGGCTACACCTTC
CASRAASTSHGYTF
>TRBV5-6|-|once|TRBJ1-1|14
TGTGCCAGCAGCTTGGGCCCCGCGGGGGCTGAAGCTTTCTTT
CASSLGPAGAEAFF
>TRBV29-1|TRBD2|-|TRBJ2-7|17
TGCAGCGTTACCTTTGGGTTAAGGACTAGCGGGAGCTACGAGCAGTACTTC
CSVTFGLRTSGSYEQYF
>TRBV4-2|TRBD2|-|TRBJ2-1|16
TGTGCCAGCAGCCAAGAGGCAGCGGGGGGGCCGGATGAGCAGTTCTTC
CASSQEAAGGPDEQFF
>TRBV2|TRBD1|-|TRBJ2-2|12
TGTGCCAGCAGGCCGGGACAGGGAGAGCTGTTTTTT
CASRPGQGELFF
>TRBV4-2|TRBD2|once|TRBJ2-7|17
TGTGCCAGCAGCCAAGAAACTAGCGGGGGGTTACCCTACGAGCAGTACTTC
CASSQETSGGLPYEQYF
>TRBV6-5|TRBD2|-|TRBJ2-7|16
TGTGCCAGCAGTTACTCGAGTACTAGCGGGGCCTACGAGCAGTACTTC
CASSYSSTSGAYEQYF
>TRBV10-3|-|-|TRBJ1-1|14
TGTGCCATCAGGGATCGGGACGGGGTCGCTGAAGCTTTCTTT
CAIRDRDGVAEAFF
>TRBV7-9|TRBD1|-|TRBJ2-2|16
TGTGCCAGCAGCTTAGCGTGGACAGGGAACACCGGGGAGCTGTTTTTT
CASSLAWTGNTGELFF
>TRBV18|-|-|TRBJ2-2|13
TGTGCCAGCTCACCCCTACTGGACGGGGAGCTGTTTTTT
CASSPLLDGELFF
>TRBV29-1|-|-|TRBJ2-7|13
TGCAGCGTTGGGATGACTAGTAGCTACGAGCAGTACTTC
CSVGMTSSYEQYF
>TRBV19|TRBD1|-|TRBJ1-1|14
TGTGCCAGTAGTATAGATGACAGGGGTACTGAAGCTTTCTTT
CASSIDDRGTEAFF
>TRBV7-9|TRBD2|-|TRBJ2-5|16
TGTGCCAGCAGCTTCCGCGGGGGGGCAACCTCAGAGACCCAGTACTTC
CASSFRGGATSETQYF
>TRBV5-1|TRBD1|-|TRBJ2-3|17
TGCGCCAGCAGCTTGGGAATGACAGGGGGGGCAGGAGATACGCAGTATTTT
CASSLGMTGGAGDTQYF
>TRBV5-1|-|-|TRBJ2-7|16
TGCGCCAGCAGCCAAGAACAGGTGCCGAGCTCCTACGAGCAGTACTTC
CASSQEQVPSSYEQYF
>TRBV7-8|-|-|TRBJ2-7|16
TGTGCCAGCAGCTTGTCTCCGGACAGCAACTCCTACGAGCAGTACTTC
CASSLSPDSNSYEQYF
>TRBV7-9|TRBD2|-|TRBJ2-1|16
TGTGCCAGCAGCTTAGGACTAGCGGACTCCTACAATGAGCAGTTCTTC
CASSLGLADSYNEQFF
>TRBV6-5|TRBD1|-|TRBJ2-5|13
TGTGCCAGCAGGAGACAGGGAAGAGAGACCCAGTACTTC
CASRRQGRETQYF
>TRBV30|-|once|TRBJ1-2|12
TGTGCCTGGACACAGGACAGCTATGGCTACACCTTC
CAWTQDSYGYTF
>TRBV5-1|TRBD2|-|TRBJ2-3|13
TGCGCCAGCGAAGGCGGGAGGGAAGATACGCAGTATTTT
CASEGGREDTQYF
>TRBV9|-|-|TRBJ2-5|15
TGTGCCAGCAGCGTAACGGGGGATGATAAAGAGACCCAGTACTTC
CASSVTGDDKETQYF
>TRBV30|TRBD1|-|TRBJ2-7|14
TGTGCCTGGAGTCCCGACCCCCTCAGGGGGCGGCAGTACTTC
CAWSPDPLRGRQYF
>TRBV5-4|TRBD1|-|TRBJ2-5|16
TGTGCCAGCAGCCGCGGGACAGGGGGCCCAGGAGAGACCCAGTACTTC
CASSRGTGGPGETQYF
>TRBV5-4|-|-|TRBJ1-2|14
TGTGCCAGCAGCCACCCGACAGTTGGCTATGGCTACACCTTC
CASSHPTVGYGYTF
>TRBV30|-|-|TRBJ1-6|13
TGTGCCTGGAGCAGGGAGGGTCGCTCACCCCTCCACTTT
CAWSREGRSPLHF
>TRBV30|TRBD1|-|TRBJ1-1|13
TGTGCCTGGAGCCGTCAGGGGGCCAGTGAAGCTTTCTTT
CAWSRQGASEAFF
>TRBV15|-|-|TRBJ2-4|17
TGTGCCACCAGCAGAGATTTAGCTAAGGTAGACAAAAACATTCAGTACTTC
CATSRDLAKVDKNIQYF
>TRBV5-1|TRBD1|-|TRBJ1-2|15
TGCGCCAGCAGCTTACTTGGACAGGGATCTTCTGGCTACACCTTC
CASSLLGQGSSGYTF
>TRBV2|-|-|TRBJ2-3|16
TGTGCCAGCAGTGTGCACCGGGACCGGGTCACAGATACGCAGTATTTT
CASSVHRDRVTDTQYF
>TRBV10-3|-|once|TRBJ1-2|13
TGTGCCATCAGTGAGGACAGGCCCTATGGCTACACCTTC
CAISEDRPYGYTF
>TRBV5-1|-|-|TRBJ1-5|13
TGCGCCAGCAGCTTGGAACCAAATCAGCCCCAGCATTTT
CASSLEPNQPQHF
>TRBV28|-|-|TRBJ1-3|18
TGTGCCAGCAGTTTAGACCCACGGACCCCGCTCTCTGGAAACACCATATATTTT
CASSLDPRTPLSGNTIYF
>TRBV5-4|-|-|TRBJ2-6|16
TGTGCCAGCAGCTCGGACGGGAAAGCTGGGGCCAACGTCCTGACTTTC
CASSSDGKAGANVLTF
>TRBV6-6|-|-|TRBJ1-2|14
TGTGCCAGCAGTTACTCGTCGGCCAACTATGGCTACACCTTC
CASSYSSANYGYTF
>TRBV2|-|-|TRBJ2-3|13
TGTGCCAGCAGTGGCGAGGGATCAGATACGCAGTATTTT
CASSGEGSDTQYF
>TRBV11-2|-|-|TRBJ2-1|13
TGTGCCAGCACAAGGGACTTCTACAATGAGCAGTTCTTC
CASTRDFYNEQFF
>TRBV15|TRBD2|-|TRBJ2-1|18
TGTGCCACCAGCAGGGGACTTAGCGGGAGAGGGGACTACAATGAGCAGTTCTTC
CATSRGLSGRGDYNEQFF
>TRBV6-1|TRBD2|-|TRBJ2-7|14
TGTGCCAGCAGTGAACTGGCTAGCGGCTACGAGCAGTACTTC
CASSELASGYEQYF
>TRBV19|-|-|TRBJ2-5|12
TGTGCCAGTAGCGAAGGGCGGGAGACCCAGTACTTC
CASSEGRETQYF
>TRBV15|-|-|TRBJ2-1|13
TGTGCCACCACCAGGGGCTCCTACAATGAGCAGTTCTTC
CATTRGSYNEQFF
>TRBV18|-|-|TRBJ1-1|13
TGTGCCAGCTCACCCCTCTTCGGCACTGAAGCTTTCTTT
CASSPLFGTEAFF
>TRBV19|-|-|TRBJ2-7|14
TGTGCCAGCAGTAACTGGGGATCCCCCTACGAGCAGTACTTC
CASSNWGSPYEQYF
>TRBV6-1|TRBD1|once|TRBJ2-7|14
TGTGCCAGCAGGGGGACAGGCGATTCCTACGAGCAGTACTTC
CASRGTGDSYEQYF